The 22 T cell receptor beta chains presented below share a single source sample, sequenced in a study of response to subunit inactivated influenza vaccine listed by TCRdb under 2018. Libraries came from RT-PCR. Instrument used: Illumina HiSeq 2500. Starting from the raw public reads, TCRdb applied fastp trimming at Q25, assembled clones with MiXCR and retained in-frame beta chains. One record per CDR3 amino acid sequence lists the most common genes and DNA. This sample gives around 530,000 distinct CDR3 sequences in total; roughly 10% of them show up just once. The biggest ten clones account for 10% of the sample. The sample was PBMCs from blood, taken on the day of vaccination. All receptors come from a man in his fifties or sixties who received an inactivated influenza vaccine. Donor details come from another sample of the same person, matched by shared clones.

V is TRBV5-1 and J is TRBJ2-1, with D perhaps TRBD2 (5 bases). V lost 3 bases and J lost 5, with 15 bases in between. This CDR3 comprises 15 residues. Germline V gene sequence: CDR1 SGHRS, CDR2 YFSETQ. The CDR3 reads CASSWTPNPDNEQFF. The CDR3 bases are TGCGCCAGCAGCTGGACTCCGAACCCGGACAATGAGCAGTTCTTC. Drawing the rest from reference TRBV5-1 and TRBJ2-1, the complete variable domain is KAGVTQTPRYLIKTRGQQVTLSCSPISGHRSVSWYQQTPGQGLQFLFEYFSETQRNKGNFPGRFSGRQFSNSRSEMNVSTLELGDSALYLCASSWTPNPDNEQFFGPGTRLTVL.

The V and J genes are TRBV30 and TRBJ2-7; possibly TRBD1 or TRBD2 for D (6 bases each). Germline lookup yields CDR1 GTSNPN and CDR2 SVGIG (reference sequence). V dropped 8 bases and J dropped 6 bases, with 23 bases sitting between them. The CDR3 spans 14 residues. In nucleotides, the CDR3 is TGTGCCGGGACCCAGGGGCGGGATCGGTTCGAGCAGTACTTC. This encodes CAGTQGRDRFEQYF.

To note about this clonotype: One end of the junction varies from germline; a read error may be responsible. The chain couples TRBV10-3 to TRBJ2-3; 12 bases map to TRBD2. Germline V CDR1 and CDR2: ENHRY, SYGVKD. CDR3 length: 17 residues. The CDR3 nucleotides read TGTGCCATCACTGAGCCCCGGACTAGCGGGGGCACAGATACGCAGTATTTT. It translates to CAITEPRTSGGTDTQYF.

The sample holds many counts of this clonotype. The chain combines TRBV20-1 with TRBJ2-7; TRBD1 matches at 8 bases. V lost 6 bases and J lost 1; bases outside the gene matches: 20. Germline assignment: CDR1 DFQATT and CDR2 SNEGSKA (reference sequence). The CDR3 spans 18 residues. The CDR3 DNA follows: TGCAGTGCGCGCGGACAGGGTCTTTCACCACGATTATCCTACGAGCAGTACTTC. It encodes CSARGQGLSPRLSYEQYF.

This rearrangement joins TRBV20-1 to TRBJ2-1, with TRBD1 as a possible D gene (5 bases). Germline CDR1 reads DFQATT; CDR2 reads SNEGSKA (reference sequence). Trimming shortened V by 5 bases and J by 0 bases, and 11 bases separated the two germline ends. The CDR3 is 14 amino acids. The CDR3 here is CSASQGPSYNEQFF. The CDR3, as DNA: TGCAGTGCTTCTCAGGGTCCCTCCTACAATGAGCAGTTCTTC.

This clonotype has a handful of counts. V is TRBV3-1 and J is TRBJ2-1, with 9 bases matching TRBD1. Looked up from germline, CDR1 is LGHDT and CDR2 is YNNKEL (reference sequence). The CDR3 runs 16 residues. V lost 4 bases and J lost 4; bases outside the gene matches: 8. In DNA form, the CDR3 reads TGTGCCAGCAGCCCACACGACAGGGGGTGGTACAATGAGCAGTTCTTC. Protein product: CASSPHDRGWYNEQFF.

This clonotype occurred a few times. V and J are TRBV18 and TRBJ1-4; D is uncertain. Trimming pared 3 bases from V and 5 bases from J, leaving 10 bases between. The CDR3 is made up of 14 amino acids. The germline V gene has CDR1 KGHSH and CDR2 LQKENI. The CDR3 reads CASSPLGGNEKLFF. Written as DNA, the CDR3 is TGTGCCAGCTCACCTCTCGGAGGGAATGAAAAACTGTTTTTT.

A word on this clonotype: A read error may produce the germline difference seen at one junction end. The CDR3 spells CCARSLSGTSRNEQFF. CDR3 sequence (DNA): TGCTGTGCTAGAAGCCTGAGCGGGACTAGCCGAAATGAGCAGTTCTTC. This chain uses TRBV20-1 with TRBJ2-1, with TRBD2 identical over 9 bases. This CDR3 is built from 16 residues. Germline V gene sequence: CDR1 DFQATT, CDR2 SNEGSKA (reference sequence).

Points on this clonotype: Just one base apart from a much larger clone, this may be a read error. J is TRBJ2-5 and V is TRBV12-3 or TRBV12-4; 13 positions agree with TRBD2. The CDR3 spans 14 residues. The CDR3 loop is CTCRLAGGLGTQYF. As DNA, the CDR3 is TGTACCTGCAGACTAGCGGGGGGTTTGGGGACCCAGTACTTC.

This clonotype was counted only a few times. V gene TRBV6-5 combines with J gene TRBJ2-3; TRBD2 agrees at 8 bases. The CDR3 covers 14 residues. V lost 2 bases, J lost 6 bases, and 4 bases stayed unmatched. Germline values: CDR1 MNHEY, CDR2 SVGAGI. The CDR3 region has the DNA TGTGCCAGCAGTTACGAATCGGGAGGGGATACGCAGTATTTT. Amino acids: CASSYESGGDTQYF.

This clonotype was seen a few times. This chain uses TRBV5-1 with TRBJ2-5, with 8 bases matching TRBD1. Trimming at V came to 0 bases and at J to 5 bases, leaving 6 bases not matched to a gene. Germline CDR1 and CDR2: SGHRS and YFSETQ. The CDR3 is 15 amino acids. CDR3 in amino acids: CASSLATGGGETQYF. CDR3 in DNA: TGCGCCAGCAGCTTGGCCACAGGGGGAGGCGAGACCCAGTACTTC.

The chain carries TRBV30 and TRBJ2-1; TRBD2 matches at 7 bases. The CDR3 loop spans 15 amino acids. V trimming: 0 bases; J trimming: 3 bases; junction bases outside the gene matches: 5. Germline V CDR1 and CDR2: GTSNPN, SVGIG (reference sequence). This CDR3 reads CAWSVGSGFYNEQFF. DNA of the CDR3: TGTGCCTGGAGTGTTGGTAGCGGGTTCTACAATGAGCAGTTCTTC. Full variable domain (missing parts from reference TRBV30 and TRBJ2-1): SQTIHQWPATLVQPVGSPLSLECTVEGTSNPNLYWYRQAAGRGLQLLFYSVGIGQISSEVPQNLSASRPQDRQFILSSKKLLLSDSGFYLCAWSVGSGFYNEQFFGPGTRLTVL.

The table lists this clonotype with a few counts. At one end the junction does not follow the germline gene, possibly because of a read error. DNA for the CDR3: TGTGCCAGCACTTTAAGGGACCTTTACTACGAGCAGTACTTC. This codes for CASTLRDLYYEQYF. The chain uses TRBV28 and TRBJ2-7; D possibly matches TRBD1 or TRBD2 (5 bases each). This CDR3 region has 14 residues. Germline V gene sequence: CDR1 MDHEN, CDR2 SYDVKM.

V is TRBV29-1 and J is TRBJ2-1, with 8 bases that match TRBD2. CDR3 length: 14 amino acids. Germline values: CDR1 SQVTM, CDR2 ANQGSEA. Trimming at V came to 8 bases and at J to 3 bases, leaving 9 bases not matched to a gene. The CDR3 DNA follows: TGCAGCTGGCGGGGGGCGGGAATCTACAATGAGCAGTTCTTC. Translation: CSWRGAGIYNEQFF.

A remark on this clonotype: Possible read error: a much larger clone is one base away. This chain connects TRBV6-1 to TRBJ2-2; D gene unclear. CDR1 and CDR2 (germline): MNHNS, SASEGT. The CDR3 covers 13 residues. The V end lost 9 bases, the J end lost 4 bases, and 12 bases lay between the germline ends. DNA for the CDR3: TGTGCCAGGAGGATCGATACCACCGGGGAGCTGTTTTTT. Amino acid sequence: CARRIDTTGELFF.

This clonotype showed up just a few times. The chain is built from TRBV6-5 and TRBJ2-7; D not resolved. Trimming removed 2 bases at V and 2 bases at J, with 16 bases between. CDR1 is MNHEY, CDR2 SVGAGI, per germline. The CDR3 has 16 residues. CDR3 coding DNA: TGTGCCAGCAGTTACAGGTTATCGGAGAGGACCTACGAGCAGTACTTC. Its translation: CASSYRLSERTYEQYF.

This clonotype was seen only a few times. A much more abundant neighbour one base away suggests this may be a read error. The chain combines TRBV11-1 with TRBJ2-7; 7 positions agree with TRBD1. Germline assignment: CDR1 SGHAT and CDR2 FQDESV (reference sequence). V shed 6 bases, J shed 0 bases, and the junction held 5 bases outside the gene matches. The CDR3 length is 14 residues. The CDR3 DNA is TGTGCCAGCAGATCCGGGACAGACTCCTACGAGCAGTACTTC. Its translation is CASRSGTDSYEQYF.

Only one count was recorded for this clonotype. The chain uses TRBV20-1 and TRBJ2-5; TRBD1 might be the D (6 bases). The CDR3 extends over 16 amino acids. The germline V gene encodes CDR1 DFQATT and CDR2 SNEGSKA (reference sequence). V was trimmed by 3 bases and J by 5 bases, leaving 22 bases between them. The CDR3 bases are TGCAGTGCTAGGGGGGCGGAACTTTATGATTCCGAGACCCAGTACTTC. It codes for CSARGAELYDSETQYF.

This clonotype was observed many times. The chain uses TRBV3-1 and TRBJ2-7; 10 nucleotides align to TRBD2. Trimming removed 3 bases from V and 6 bases from J; junction bases left unmatched: 8. Germline values: CDR1 LGHDT, CDR2 YNNKEL (reference sequence). The CDR3 totals 15 residues. The CDR3 spells CASSQSLAGAREQYF. DNA of the CDR3: TGTGCCAGCAGCCAGAGCCTAGCGGGAGCTCGCGAGCAGTACTTC.

This chain links TRBV7-6 with TRBJ2-3; the D gene could be TRBD1 or TRBD2 (6 bases each). The V gene's germline CDR1 is SGHVS and CDR2 FNYEAQ. Trimming pared 4 bases from V and 2 bases from J, leaving 16 bases between. The CDR3 runs 16 residues. The CDR3 protein is CASSSGASFSTDTQYF. DNA of the CDR3: TGTGCCAGCAGCTCGGGGGCCTCTTTTTCCACAGATACGCAGTATTTT.

The rearrangement uses TRBV12-3 or TRBV12-4 and TRBJ2-3; TRBD2 matches 16 bases. This CDR3 has 18 residues. V was pared by 5 bases and J by 10 bases, with 15 bases of the junction left unmatched. CDR3 in DNA: TGTGCCAGCAGTCCAAGAGGGGGGACTAGCGGGAGGGCCTTTGCGCAGTATTTT. It encodes CASSPRGGTSGRAFAQYF.

The V and J genes are TRBV5-1 and TRBJ1-6; TRBD1 might be the D (5 bases). Trimming removed 4 bases at V and 8 bases at J, with 16 bases between. The germline V gene encodes CDR1 SGHRS and CDR2 YFSETQ. The CDR3 extends over 15 amino acids. The CDR3 DNA reads TGCGCCAGCAGCGTGGAGGGGTCCTACGATTCACCCCTCCACTTT. Amino acids: CASSVEGSYDSPLHF. Based on the CDR3 plus reference TRBV5-1 and TRBJ1-6, the full variable domain is KAGVTQTPRYLIKTRGQQVTLSCSPISGHRSVSWYQQTPGQGLQFLFEYFSETQRNKGNFPGRFSGRQFSNSRSEMNVSTLELGDSALYLCASSVEGSYDSPLHFGNGTRLTVT.